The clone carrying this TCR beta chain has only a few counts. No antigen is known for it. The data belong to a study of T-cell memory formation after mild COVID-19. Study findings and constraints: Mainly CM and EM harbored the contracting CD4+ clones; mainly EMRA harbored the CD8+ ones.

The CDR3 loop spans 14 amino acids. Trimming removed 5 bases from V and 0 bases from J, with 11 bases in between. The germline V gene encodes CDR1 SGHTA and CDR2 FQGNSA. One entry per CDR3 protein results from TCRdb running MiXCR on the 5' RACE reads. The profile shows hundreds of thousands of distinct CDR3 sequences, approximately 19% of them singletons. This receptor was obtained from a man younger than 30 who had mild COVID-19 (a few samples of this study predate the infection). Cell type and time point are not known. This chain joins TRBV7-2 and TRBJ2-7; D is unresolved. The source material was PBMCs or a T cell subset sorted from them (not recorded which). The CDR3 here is CASSPSASSYEQYV. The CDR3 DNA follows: TGTGCCAGCAGCCCATCGGCCAGCTCCTACGAGCAGTACGTC.